What follows are 14 T cell receptor beta chains derived from one specimen sequenced in a study of a mutant IDH1 vaccine in newly diagnosed glioma. TCRdb's table, derived via immunoSEQ multiplex PCR, lists solely in-frame clones and lacks some. The table includes around 59,000 clones, 75% to 95% detected once. Time point in this sample: baseline, week 1 (first vaccination visit). Treatment reported: pre-vaccination baseline after standard-of-care therapy. This specimen was PBMCs, taken from a glioma patient treated with radiotherapy, temozolomide or both. The receptors here all came from a man over 45 with glioma.

The genes are TRBV7-9 and TRBJ2-7; D might be TRBD2 (6 bases). Trimming cost V 5 bases and J 4 bases, with 6 bases left between them. Germline CDR1 reads SEHNR; CDR2 reads FQNEAQ (reference sequence). This CDR3 is 11 amino acids long. As DNA, the CDR3 is TGTGCCAGCAGCCGGGGGTACGAGCAGTACTTC. Its protein is CASSRGYEQYF.

In DNA form, the CDR3 reads TGTGCCAGCAGTTACCGGTGGACGGCTGAAGCTTTCTTT. This sequence encodes CASSYRWTAEAFF. V and J are TRBV6-5 and TRBJ1-1, with unresolved D. CDR3 length: 13 residues. CDR1 MNHEY and CDR2 SVGAGI come from the germline V gene. V lost 2 bases and J 6 bases, leaving 10 bases between the germline ends.

This clone was counted once. This sequence joins TRBV6-5 and TRBJ2-3; D might be TRBD1 (6 bases). This CDR3 is 13 amino acids long. V lost 8 bases and J lost 2, with 11 bases in between. CDR1 MNHEY and CDR2 SVGAGI come from the germline V gene. The CDR3 loop is CASSGELTDTQYF. As DNA, the CDR3 is TGTGCCAGCTCAGGGGAACTCACAGATACGCAGTATTTT.

J is TRBJ1-1 and V is TRBV7-9, with a tentative D call TRBD1 (5 bases). CDR3 length equals 14 residues. Germline V lookup: CDR1 SEHNR, CDR2 FQNEAQ (reference sequence). Trimming took off 5 bases at V and 3 bases at J, with 13 bases between the two ends. In nucleotides, the CDR3 is TGTGCCAGCAGCCCGGGTGGGGGGGACACTGAAGCTTTCTTT. It is translated as CASSPGGGDTEAFF.

The CDR3, as DNA: TGTGCCAGCAGTGCCCGCGACAAAGGGGGAGAGACCCAGTACTTC. Its translation: CASSARDKGGETQYF. V gene TRBV27 combines with J gene TRBJ2-5; D might be TRBD1 (6 bases). The CDR3 loop spans 15 amino acids. V lost 5 bases, J lost 4 bases, and 17 bases lay in between. Germline CDR1 is MNHEY and CDR2 is SMNVEV (reference sequence).

The gene calls are TRBV7-9 and TRBJ2-7; D tentatively fits TRBD1 or TRBD2 (5 bases each). V lost 6 bases and J lost 2, with 14 bases in between. The CDR3 has 14 residues. Per the germline V gene, CDR1 is SEHNR and CDR2 is FQNEAQ (reference sequence). CDR3 in DNA: TGTGCCAGCAGGGGACCACAGGTAGCCTACGAGCAGTACTTC. This translates into CASRGPQVAYEQYF.

V usage is TRBV29-1 and J usage is TRBJ1-6, with a possible D match to TRBD1 (5 bases). The germline gives CDR1 SQVTM, CDR2 ANQGSEA. CDR3 length equals 13 residues. The V gene lost 5 bases and the J gene lost 4 bases, with 9 bases spanning the gap. CDR3 DNA sequence: TGCAGCGTTACCTGGGGGTATAATTCACCCCTCCACTTT. This translates into CSVTWGYNSPLHF.

The rearrangement uses TRBV7-6 and TRBJ2-5; D may be TRBD2 (6 bases). The CDR3 runs to 15 residues. Germline CDR1 is SGHVS and CDR2 is FNYEAQ. V dropped 5 bases and J dropped 4 bases, with 17 bases sitting between them. In DNA form, the CDR3 reads TGTGCCAGCAGCAATAGGCGGCAGGGAGGAGAGACCCAGTACTTC. This gives the protein CASSNRRQGGETQYF.

The chain couples TRBV9 to TRBJ2-2; TRBD1 matches at 8 bases. Losses at the gene ends were 3 bases for V and 3 bases for J; bases not matched to a gene: 4. The CDR3 spans 15 residues. Germline loops: CDR1 SGDLS, CDR2 YYNGEE. CDR3 residues: CASSDGQGYTGELFF. CDR3 coding DNA: TGTGCCAGCAGCGACGGACAGGGCTACACCGGGGAGCTGTTTTTT.

The chain is built from TRBV30 and TRBJ1-4; D is unresolved. CDR3 length equals 16 residues. Germline V CDR1 and CDR2: GTSNPN, SVGIG (reference sequence). Between the trimmed V and J ends, which lost 0 bases and 3 bases, there was a span of 14 bases. The CDR3 region is CAWSVIPPPSNEKLFF. CDR3 sequence (DNA): TGTGCCTGGAGTGTAATACCCCCCCCTTCTAATGAAAAACTGTTTTTT.

The chain has TRBV7-2 and TRBJ2-3; 7 bases map to TRBD2. The CDR3 extends over 15 amino acids. J gave up 0 bases and V 4 bases, and 4 bases lay outside the gene matches. CDR1 and CDR2 from the germline V gene are SGHTA and FQGNSA. CDR3 DNA sequence: TGTGCCAGCAGCTCGCTAGCGGTTAGCACAGATACGCAGTATTTT. As protein: CASSSLAVSTDTQYF.

The chain recombines TRBV4-3 with TRBJ2-6, with a possible D match to TRBD2 (5 bases). Germline CDR1 is LGHNA and CDR2 is YSLEER. The CDR3 is 16 residues long. Deletions cut 4 bases from V and 0 bases from J, with 10 bases between. CDR3 amino acids: CASSRGESSGANVLTF. Here the CDR3 DNA reads TGCGCCAGCAGCCGGGGAGAAAGCTCTGGGGCCAACGTCCTGACTTTC.

The chain has TRBV7-2 and TRBJ2-3; D ambiguous. From germline, CDR1 is SGHTA and CDR2 FQGNSA. Between the trimmed V and J ends, which lost 3 bases and 3 bases, there was a span of 13 bases. CDR3 size: 15 residues. CDR3: CASSFVPGRTDTQYF. DNA for the CDR3: TGTGCCAGCAGCTTCGTTCCCGGGCGAACAGATACGCAGTATTTT. The full variable domain, rest sourced from reference TRBV7-2 and TRBJ2-3, is GAGVSQSPSNKVTEKGKDVELRCDPISGHTALYWYRQSLGQGLEFLIYFQGNSAPDKSGLPSDRFSAERTGGSVSTLTIQRTQQEDSAVYLCASSFVPGRTDTQYFGPGTRLTVL.

The chain uses TRBV6-5 and TRBJ1-5; tentative D call: TRBD1 (5 bases). V dropped 4 bases and J dropped 5 bases, with 15 bases sitting between them. The CDR3 has 15 amino acids. Germline V gene sequence: CDR1 MNHEY, CDR2 SVGAGI. The CDR3 loop is CASSSSGRGHQPQHF. The DNA for the CDR3 is TGTGCCAGCAGTTCGTCAGGAAGGGGCCATCAGCCCCAGCATTTT.